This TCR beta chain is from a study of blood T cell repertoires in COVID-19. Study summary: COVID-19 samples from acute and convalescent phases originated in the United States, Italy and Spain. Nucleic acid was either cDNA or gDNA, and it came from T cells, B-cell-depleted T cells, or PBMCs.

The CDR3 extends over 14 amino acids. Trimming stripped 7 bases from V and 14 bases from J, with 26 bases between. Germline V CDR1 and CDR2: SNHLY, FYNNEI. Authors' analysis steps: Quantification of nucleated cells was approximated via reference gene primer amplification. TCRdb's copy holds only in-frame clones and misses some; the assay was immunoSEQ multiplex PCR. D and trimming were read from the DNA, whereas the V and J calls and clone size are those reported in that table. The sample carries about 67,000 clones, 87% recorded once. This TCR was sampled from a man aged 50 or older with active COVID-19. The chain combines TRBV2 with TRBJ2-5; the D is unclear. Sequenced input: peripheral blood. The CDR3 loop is CASTQRPRGFPTYF. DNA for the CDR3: TGTGCCAGCACTCAACGACCCCGTGGGTTTCCGACTTACTTC.